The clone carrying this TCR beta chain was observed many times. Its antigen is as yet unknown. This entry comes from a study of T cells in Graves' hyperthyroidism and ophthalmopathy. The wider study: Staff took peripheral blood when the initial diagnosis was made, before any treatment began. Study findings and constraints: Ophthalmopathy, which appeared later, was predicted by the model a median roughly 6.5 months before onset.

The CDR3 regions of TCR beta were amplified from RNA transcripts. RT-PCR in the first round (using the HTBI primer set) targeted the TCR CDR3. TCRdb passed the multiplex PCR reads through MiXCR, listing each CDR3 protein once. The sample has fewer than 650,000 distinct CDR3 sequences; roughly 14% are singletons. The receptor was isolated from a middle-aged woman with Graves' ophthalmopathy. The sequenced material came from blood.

CDR3 residues: CASSSVGDRVNEQYF. The CDR3 nucleotides read TGTGCCAGCAGTTCGGTCGGGGACAGGGTGAACGAGCAGTACTTC. The rearrangement uses TRBV28 and TRBJ2-7; TRBD1 matches 9 bases. Looked up from germline, CDR1 is MDHEN and CDR2 is SYDVKM. The CDR3 is 15 amino acids. The V and J ends lost 4 bases and 5 bases, in that order; junction bases with no gene match: 9.